Listed here are 31 T cell receptor beta chains from one sample, sequenced in a study of metastatic and nonmetastatic thyroid tumors. The entire patient cohort was treatment-naive prior to thyroid surgery. Through MiXCR, TCRdb re-clonotyped the PCR reads. Here the sample spans 35,000 to 45,000 clones, 3% to 3.5% being singletons. Sequenced input: blood. These TCRs come from a female donor with papillary thyroid cancer or a benign thyroid nodule (not recorded which). Some clones in this sample may be carry-over from other donors' samples.

This clone has at least ten counts. The chain has TRBV5-1 and TRBJ1-1, with D possibly being TRBD1 (6 bases). Germline assignment: CDR1 SGHRS and CDR2 YFSETQ. The CDR3 has 15 residues. The V end lost 0 bases, the J end lost 6 bases, and 15 bases lay between the germline ends. DNA for the CDR3: TGCGCCAGCAGCTTGGGGGTTAGGGGGAGGGCTGAAGCTTTCTTT. As protein: CASSLGVRGRAEAFF.

This clone was detected many times. The gene calls are TRBV6-1 and TRBJ1-2; 7 bases fit TRBD1. Germline V gene lookup returns CDR1 MNHNS and CDR2 SASEGT. The CDR3 sequence is 13 residues long. Trimming removed 6 bases from V and 6 bases from J; junction bases left unmatched: 7. The CDR3 here is CASSLGTDDGYTF. The CDR3 nucleotides read TGTGCCAGCAGCCTAGGGACAGACGATGGCTACACCTTC.

This clone qualifies as medium-sized (0.01 to 0.1%). This chain links TRBV20-1 with TRBJ2-2; unclear D gene. Trimming left V 3 bases short and J 6 bases short, with 11 bases between. The CDR3 consists of 13 residues. Germline V gene sequence: CDR1 DFQATT, CDR2 SNEGSKA (reference sequence). CDR3 protein: CSASLSDPGELFF. The CDR3 DNA follows: TGCAGTGCTAGCCTCAGTGATCCCGGGGAGCTGTTTTTT.

In this sample, this clone turned up many times. The rearrangement uses TRBV9 and TRBJ2-2, with 9 bases aligning to TRBD2. CDR3 length equals 15 residues. J was trimmed by 6 bases and V by 0 bases; bases with no gene match: 3. Germline V lookup: CDR1 SGDLS, CDR2 YYNGEE. CDR3 protein: CASSVGGRGSGELFF. The CDR3 DNA is TGTGCCAGCAGCGTAGGCGGGAGGGGATCCGGGGAGCTGTTTTTT. Supplemented by reference TRBV9 and TRBJ2-2, the full variable domain reads DSGVTQTPKHLITATGQRVTLRCSPRSGDLSVYWYQQSLDQGLQFLIQYYNGEERAKGNILERFSAQQFPDLHSELNLSSLELGDSALYFCASSVGGRGSGELFFGEGSRLTVL.

At least ten counts were recorded for this clone. The V gene is TRBV5-1, the J gene TRBJ2-7, with D hard to call. V was pared by 0 bases and J by 1 base, with 5 bases between. The CDR3 covers 13 residues. Germline CDR1 SGHRS, CDR2 YFSETQ. In DNA, the CDR3 is TGCGCCAGCAGCTTGGACGGTTCCTACGAGCAGTACTTC. Residues: CASSLDGSYEQYF.

This chain links TRBV6-1 with TRBJ2-2; D is unclear. Trimming pared 6 bases from V and 8 bases from J, leaving 16 bases between. This CDR3 region has 14 residues. Germline V gives CDR1 MNHNS, CDR2 SASEGT. The CDR3 region has the DNA TGTGCCAGCAGCCCACTTCGGGCCCCTGGGGAGCTGTTTTTT. This encodes CASSPLRAPGELFF.

The gene calls are TRBV11-2 and TRBJ2-7; D remains ambiguous. Germline V gene lookup returns CDR1 SGHAT and CDR2 FQNNGV. The CDR3 totals 12 residues. Trimming pared 3 bases from V and 6 bases from J, leaving 9 bases between. As DNA, the CDR3 is TGTGCCAGCAGCTTGTGGGTTGGCGAGCAGTACTTC. Amino acid sequence: CASSLWVGEQYF.

The sample holds many counts of this clone. The chain employs TRBV29-1 and TRBJ2-7, with D maybe TRBD2 (6 bases). The CDR3 runs 15 residues. Trimming removed 4 bases from V and 7 bases from J, with 23 bases in between. Germline V lookup: CDR1 SQVTM, CDR2 ANQGSEA. The CDR3 region is CSVVPLREPLGEQYF. CDR3 in DNA: TGCAGCGTTGTACCCCTCCGGGAGCCCCTAGGGGAGCAGTACTTC.

This clone was counted at least ten times. The V gene is TRBV10-2, the J gene TRBJ2-1, with D perhaps being TRBD1 or TRBD2 (5 bases each). This CDR3 spans 15 amino acids. Looked up from germline, CDR1 is WSHSY and CDR2 is SAAADI. V was clipped by 2 bases and J by 4 bases, with 12 bases between them. The CDR3 nucleotides are TGCGCCAGCAGTGAGAGGCAGGGACGTTACAATGAGCAGTTCTTC. This translates into CASSERQGRYNEQFF.

This clone was seen many times. The rearrangement uses TRBV30 and TRBJ2-4; 9 bases align to TRBD1. This CDR3 has 13 amino acids. Germline CDR1 reads GTSNPN; CDR2 reads SVGIG (reference sequence). V lost 5 bases and J lost 7; bases outside the gene matches: 6. CDR3 nucleotide sequence: TGTGCCTGGGCGCCCGACAGGGGGAACATTCAGTACTTC. It translates to CAWAPDRGNIQYF.

At least ten counts were recorded for this clone. The genes are TRBV5-6 and TRBJ2-7, with 8 bases matching TRBD2. Germline CDR1 SGHDT, CDR2 YYEEEE. Trimming took 6 bases from V and 0 from J; bases not matched to a gene: 5. CDR3 size: 14 residues. The CDR3 loop reads CASTVSGSSYEQYF. The CDR3 DNA reads TGTGCCAGCACGGTAAGCGGGAGCTCCTACGAGCAGTACTTC.

This clone showed up many times. The chain links TRBV5-4 to TRBJ1-1; no definite D call. V lost 0 bases and J lost 1, with 7 bases in between. The CDR3 spans 14 residues. From germline, CDR1 is SGHNT and CDR2 YYREEE (reference sequence). The CDR3 DNA is TGTGCCAGCAGCTTGGACAGCAGGAACACTGAAGCTTTCTTT. It is translated as CASSLDSRNTEAFF.

This clone has a handful of counts. This chain links TRBV28 with TRBJ1-1, with 9 nucleotides matching TRBD1. The trim removed 3 bases at V and 3 bases at J, leaving 11 bases unmatched. Germline V gives CDR1 MDHEN, CDR2 SYDVKM. The CDR3 runs to 17 residues. CDR3 nucleotide sequence: TGTGCCAGCAGTTTGGGTTGGACAGGGGAGCTTCACACTGAAGCTTTCTTT. It encodes CASSLGWTGELHTEAFF.

This clone was observed at least ten times. This sequence joins TRBV6-1 and TRBJ2-1; no reliable D call. The V end was cut by 8 bases, the J end by 3 bases, with 11 bases between. Per germline, CDR1 MNHNS and CDR2 SASEGT. CDR3 length: 13 amino acids. DNA for the CDR3: TGTGCCAGCCGTCAGTCGCTCTACAATGAGCAGTTCTTC. Its translation is CASRQSLYNEQFF.

This clone was found many times. The chain joins TRBV3-1 to TRBJ2-4; TRBD1 matches 10 bases. CDR3 length: 15 amino acids. J gave up 5 bases and V 4 bases, and 5 bases lay outside the gene matches. Germline loops: CDR1 LGHDT, CDR2 YNNKEL (reference sequence). For the CDR3, the DNA is TGTGCCAGCAGCCGACAGGGGGCGCGAGAAAACATTCAGTACTTC. It is translated as CASSRQGARENIQYF.

This clone was detected ten times or more. This chain connects TRBV28 to TRBJ1-2; weak D call: TRBD1 (5 bases). Germline loops: CDR1 MDHEN, CDR2 SYDVKM. V was clipped by 4 bases and J by 4 bases, with 13 bases between them. The CDR3 covers 14 residues. This chain's CDR3 is CASSWGGSSYGYTF. The CDR3 coding sequence is TGTGCCAGCAGTTGGGGGGGTAGTTCCTATGGCTACACCTTC.

The chain uses TRBV6-1 and TRBJ2-2; 11 bases are shared with TRBD1. Unmatched junction bases numbered 9, after V lost 6 bases and J lost 6 bases. The CDR3 sequence is 16 residues long. Germline V gene sequence: CDR1 MNHNS, CDR2 SASEGT. The CDR3 is CASRTGTGGFSGELFF. CDR3 nucleotides: TGTGCCAGCAGAACCGGGACAGGGGGGTTCTCCGGGGAGCTGTTTTTT.

This clone was detected many times. The V call is TRBV2, the J call TRBJ2-2; 10 nucleotides match TRBD2. CDR1 and CDR2 from the germline V gene are SNHLY and FYNNEI. The CDR3 loop spans 14 amino acids. V was clipped by 6 bases and J by 5 bases; unmatched bases: 3. The CDR3 DNA reads TGTGCCAGCAGGCCTAGCGGGAGTACCGGGGAGCTGTTTTTT. Its translation: CASRPSGSTGELFF.

This clone was seen at least ten times. The rearrangement links TRBV5-1 to TRBJ2-4; 9 nucleotides align to TRBD1. The CDR3 extends over 18 amino acids. Unmatched junction bases numbered 8, after V lost 0 bases and J lost 1 base. Germline loops: CDR1 SGHRS, CDR2 YFSETQ. For the CDR3, the DNA is TGCGCCAGCAGCTTGGGGCCGGGACAGGGTTTCGCCAAAAACATTCAGTACTTC. This encodes CASSLGPGQGFAKNIQYF.

This chain connects TRBV28 to TRBJ1-6, with D hard to call. Germline lookup yields CDR1 MDHEN and CDR2 SYDVKM. This CDR3 spans 14 amino acids. V was clipped by 3 bases and J by 2 bases, with 5 bases between them. The CDR3 region is CASSFSTYNSPLHF. DNA for the CDR3: TGTGCCAGCAGTTTCTCTACCTATAATTCACCCCTCCACTTT.

This clone was found a few times. The V call is TRBV7-6, the J call TRBJ1-1; D is unclear. Germline assignment: CDR1 SGHVS and CDR2 FNYEAQ. Deletions cut 5 bases from V and 10 bases from J, with 11 bases between. This CDR3 has 11 amino acids. CDR3 sequence: CASSVGAGAFF. CDR3 nucleotides: TGTGCCAGCAGCGTGGGCGCTGGAGCTTTCTTT.

This clone was seen at least ten times. The rearrangement uses TRBV19 and TRBJ1-1, with 7 positions matching TRBD1. The germline V gene encodes CDR1 LNHDA and CDR2 SQIVND (reference sequence). V lost 5 bases to trimming and J lost 0 bases; unmatched junction nucleotides: 3. CDR3 length: 14 residues. This CDR3 reads CASSSQGMNTEAFF. The DNA for the CDR3 is TGTGCCAGTAGTTCACAGGGGATGAACACTGAAGCTTTCTTT.

In its sample, this clone was seen many times. The gene calls are TRBV7-8 and TRBJ1-2; 10 bases match TRBD1. The CDR3 is 15 amino acids. V shed 0 bases, J shed 8 bases, and the junction held 6 bases outside the gene matches. CDR1 and CDR2 (germline): SGHVS, FQNEAQ. Here the CDR3 reads CASSLARQGAWGYTF. The DNA for the CDR3 is TGTGCCAGCAGCTTAGCCCGACAGGGGGCGTGGGGCTACACCTTC.

There are a few counts of this clone. The chain carries TRBV12-3 or TRBV12-4 and TRBJ2-1; TRBD1 is a possible D gene (6 bases). The CDR3 contains 11 residues. The V end was cut by 5 bases, the J end by 8 bases, with 7 bases between. CDR3 amino acids: CASSPGDEQFF. The CDR3 DNA sequence: TGTGCCAGCAGTCCAGGGGATGAGCAGTTCTTC.

The genes are TRBV12-3 or TRBV12-4 and TRBJ1-2; D unresolved. CDR3 size: 14 residues. Trimming took off 6 bases at V and 3 bases at J, with 14 bases between the two ends. CDR3 sequence reads: CASSLSLGDYGYTF. CDR3 DNA sequence: TGTGCCAGCAGCTTATCGCTCGGAGACTATGGCTACACCTTC.

In this sample, this clone turned up many times. A clone one base away is much larger, so this may be a read error. J is TRBJ2-1 and V is TRBV4-1, with 9 bases aligning to TRBD2. This CDR3 has 19 amino acids. The germline V gene has CDR1 MGHRA and CDR2 YSYEKL. CDR3 sequence reads: CASSQERRREGHSYNEQLF. The CDR3 nucleotides read TGCGCCAGCAGCCAAGAAAGGAGGCGGGAGGGCCACTCGTACAATGAGCAGCTCTTC.

This clone was seen more than once but under ten times. This could be a read error, since a much larger clone is one nucleotide away. This chain connects TRBV7-6 to TRBJ2-5; 12 bases are shared with TRBD1. V trimming: 5 bases; J trimming: 5 bases; junction bases outside the gene matches: 6. Germline CDR1 is SGHVS and CDR2 is FNYEAQ. The CDR3 is 15 amino acids. The CDR3 sequence: CASSLGQGARETQYF. CDR3 DNA: TGTGCCAGCAGCCTGGGACAGGGGGCTCGGGAGACCCAGTACTTC.

This clone was observed at least ten times. Written as DNA, the CDR3 is TGTGCCAGCAGCCGGACTAGCGGGAGGGGAGATACGCAGTATTTT. Residues: CASSRTSGRGDTQYF. The V call is TRBV7-9, the J call TRBJ2-3; 15 positions agree with TRBD2. CDR1 is SEHNR and CDR2 is FQNEAQ in the germline V gene (reference sequence). Unmatched junction bases numbered 2, after V lost 5 bases and J lost 5 bases. The CDR3 spans 15 residues.

This chain joins TRBV5-1 and TRBJ1-2; D is possibly TRBD1 (5 bases). Germline V gene data show CDR1 as SGHRS and CDR2 as YFSETQ. The length of the CDR3 is 13 residues. Trimming cost V 0 bases and J 8 bases, with 11 bases left between them. CDR3 DNA sequence: TGCGCCAGCAGCTTGGCGGGGGGTAAAGGCTACACCTTC. Its protein is CASSLAGGKGYTF.

This clone was picked up many times. The rearrangement uses TRBV19 and TRBJ1-2; D not certain. Trimming removed 1 base at V and 10 bases at J, with 7 bases between. This CDR3 has 11 residues. CDR1 LNHDA and CDR2 SQIVND come from the germline V gene (reference sequence). The CDR3 bases are TGTGCCAGTAGTATAGCCGGGGACTACACCTTC. Its translation: CASSIAGDYTF.

In its sample, this clone was seen many times. CDR3 nucleotide sequence: TGTGCCAGCAGCGCCCCGACAGGAAAAAACTATGGCTACACCTTC. Protein product: CASSAPTGKNYGYTF. The genes are TRBV2 and TRBJ1-2; tentative D call: TRBD1 (6 bases). V was trimmed by 6 bases and J by 2 bases, leaving 16 bases between them. The CDR3 covers 15 residues. Germline V gene lookup returns CDR1 SNHLY and CDR2 FYNNEI.